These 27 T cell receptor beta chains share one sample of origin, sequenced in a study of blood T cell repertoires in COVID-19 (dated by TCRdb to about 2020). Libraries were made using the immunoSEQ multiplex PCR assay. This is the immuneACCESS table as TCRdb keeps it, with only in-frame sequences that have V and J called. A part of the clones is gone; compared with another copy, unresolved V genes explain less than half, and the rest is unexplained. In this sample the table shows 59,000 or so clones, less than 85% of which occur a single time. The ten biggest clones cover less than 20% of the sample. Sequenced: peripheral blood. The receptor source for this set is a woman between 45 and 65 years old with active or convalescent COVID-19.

In DNA, the CDR3 is TGTGCCAGCAGCTTAGCGCCCATAGCCACCCTCCACTTT. Its protein is CASSLAPIATLHF. V gene TRBV7-9 combines with J gene TRBJ1-6; no definite D call. The CDR3 has 13 amino acids. Trimming removed 0 bases from V and 14 bases from J, with 11 bases in between. Germline V gene sequence: CDR1 SEHNR, CDR2 FQNEAQ (reference sequence).

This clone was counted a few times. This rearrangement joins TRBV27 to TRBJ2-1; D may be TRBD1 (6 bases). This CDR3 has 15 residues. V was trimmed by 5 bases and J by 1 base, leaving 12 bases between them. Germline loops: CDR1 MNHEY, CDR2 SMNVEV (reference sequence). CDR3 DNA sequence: TGTGCCAGCAGTCGGGGCACAGGGTCCTACAATGAGCAGTTCTTC. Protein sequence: CASSRGTGSYNEQFF.

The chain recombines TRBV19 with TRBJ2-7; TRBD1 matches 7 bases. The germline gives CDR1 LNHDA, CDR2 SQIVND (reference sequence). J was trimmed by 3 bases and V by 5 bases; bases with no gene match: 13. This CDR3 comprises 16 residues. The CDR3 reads CASSAATGTDNYEQYF. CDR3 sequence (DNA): TGTGCCAGTAGTGCCGCGACCGGGACAGATAACTACGAGCAGTACTTC.

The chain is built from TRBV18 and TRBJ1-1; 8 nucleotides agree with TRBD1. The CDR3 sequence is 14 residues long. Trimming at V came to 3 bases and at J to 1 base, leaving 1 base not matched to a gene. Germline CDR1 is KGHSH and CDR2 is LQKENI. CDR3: CASSPQGANTEAFF. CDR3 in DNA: TGTGCCAGCTCACCGCAGGGGGCGAACACTGAAGCTTTCTTT.

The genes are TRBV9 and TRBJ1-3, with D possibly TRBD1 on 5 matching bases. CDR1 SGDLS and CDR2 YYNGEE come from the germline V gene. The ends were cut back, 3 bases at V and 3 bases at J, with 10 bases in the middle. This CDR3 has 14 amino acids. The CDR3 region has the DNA TGTGCCAGCAGCGGGGGGACTTTTGGAAACACCATATATTTT. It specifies CASSGGTFGNTIYF.

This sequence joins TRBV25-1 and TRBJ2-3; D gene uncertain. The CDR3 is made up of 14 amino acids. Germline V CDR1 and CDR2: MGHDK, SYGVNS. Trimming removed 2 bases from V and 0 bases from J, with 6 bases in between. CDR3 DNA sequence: TGTGCCAGCAGTGAACAGGAAAGCACAGATACGCAGTATTTT. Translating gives CASSEQESTDTQYF.

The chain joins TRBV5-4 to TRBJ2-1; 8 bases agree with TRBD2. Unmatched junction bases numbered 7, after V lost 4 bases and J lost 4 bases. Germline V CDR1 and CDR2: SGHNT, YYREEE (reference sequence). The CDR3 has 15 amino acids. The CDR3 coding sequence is TGTGCCAGCAGCCCCGGGGGGGAGGCTTACAATGAGCAGTTCTTC. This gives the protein CASSPGGEAYNEQFF.

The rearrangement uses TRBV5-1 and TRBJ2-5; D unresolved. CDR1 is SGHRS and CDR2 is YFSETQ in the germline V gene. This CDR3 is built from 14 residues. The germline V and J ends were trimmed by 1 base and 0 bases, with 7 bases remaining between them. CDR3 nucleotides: TGCGCCAGCAGCTTGTACAAGTACCAAGAGACCCAGTACTTC. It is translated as CASSLYKYQETQYF.

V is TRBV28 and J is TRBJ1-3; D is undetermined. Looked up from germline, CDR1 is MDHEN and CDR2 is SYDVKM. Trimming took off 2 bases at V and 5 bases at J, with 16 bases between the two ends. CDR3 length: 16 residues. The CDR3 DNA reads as TGTGCCAGCAGTTTAGCCCTCCTCGAGGGAAGAAACACCATATATTTT. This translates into CASSLALLEGRNTIYF.

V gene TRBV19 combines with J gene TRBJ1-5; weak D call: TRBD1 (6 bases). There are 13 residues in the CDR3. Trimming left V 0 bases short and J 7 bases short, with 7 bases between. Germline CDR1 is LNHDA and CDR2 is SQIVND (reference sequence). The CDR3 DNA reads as TGTGCCAGTAGTATAGACAGGGGCCAGCCCCAGCATTTT. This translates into CASSIDRGQPQHF.

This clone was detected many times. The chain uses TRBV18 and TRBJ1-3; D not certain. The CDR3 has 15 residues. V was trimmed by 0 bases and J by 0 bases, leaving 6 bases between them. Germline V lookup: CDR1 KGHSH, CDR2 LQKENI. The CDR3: CASSPPYYSGNTIYF. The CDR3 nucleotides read TGTGCCAGCTCACCACCCTACTACTCTGGAAACACCATATATTTT.

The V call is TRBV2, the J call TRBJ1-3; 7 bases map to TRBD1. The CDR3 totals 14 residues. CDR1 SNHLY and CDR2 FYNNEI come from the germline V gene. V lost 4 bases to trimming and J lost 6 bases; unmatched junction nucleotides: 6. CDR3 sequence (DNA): TGTGCCAGCAGTGCCCAGGGGGTGCTAAACACCATATATTTT. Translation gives CASSAQGVLNTIYF.

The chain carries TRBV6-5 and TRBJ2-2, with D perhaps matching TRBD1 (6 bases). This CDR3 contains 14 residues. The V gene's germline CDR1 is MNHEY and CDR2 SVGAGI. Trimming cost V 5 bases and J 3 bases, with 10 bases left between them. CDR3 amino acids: CASSRKGDTGELFF. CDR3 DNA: TGTGCCAGCAGTAGGAAGGGGGACACCGGGGAGCTGTTTTTT.

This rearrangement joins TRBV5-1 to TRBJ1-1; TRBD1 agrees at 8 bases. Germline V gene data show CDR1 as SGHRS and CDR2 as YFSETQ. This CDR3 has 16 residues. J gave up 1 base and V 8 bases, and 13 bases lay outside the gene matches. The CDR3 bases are TGCGCCAGACCAGGCAGGGGGCAAAGGCGGAACACTGAAGCTTTCTTT. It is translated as CARPGRGQRRNTEAFF.

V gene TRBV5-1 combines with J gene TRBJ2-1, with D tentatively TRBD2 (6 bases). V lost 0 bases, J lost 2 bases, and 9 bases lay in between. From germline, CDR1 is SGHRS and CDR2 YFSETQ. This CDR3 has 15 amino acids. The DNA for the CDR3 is TGCGCCAGCAGCTTGGGGGGCGGGGCCTACAATGAGCAGTTCTTC. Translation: CASSLGGGAYNEQFF.

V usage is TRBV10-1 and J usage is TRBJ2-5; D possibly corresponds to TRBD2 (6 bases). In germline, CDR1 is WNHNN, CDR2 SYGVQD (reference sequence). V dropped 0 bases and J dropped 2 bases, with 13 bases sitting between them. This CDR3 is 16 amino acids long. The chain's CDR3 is CASSESGLGSQETQYF. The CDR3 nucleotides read TGCGCCAGCAGTGAGTCGGGACTGGGTTCACAAGAGACCCAGTACTTC.

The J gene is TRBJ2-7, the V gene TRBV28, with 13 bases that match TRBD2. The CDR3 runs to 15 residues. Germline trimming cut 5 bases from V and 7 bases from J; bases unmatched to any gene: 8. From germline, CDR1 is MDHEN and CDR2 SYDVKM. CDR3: CASSKTWTSGSEQYF. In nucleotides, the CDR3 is TGTGCCAGCAGTAAAACCTGGACTAGCGGGAGTGAGCAGTACTTC.

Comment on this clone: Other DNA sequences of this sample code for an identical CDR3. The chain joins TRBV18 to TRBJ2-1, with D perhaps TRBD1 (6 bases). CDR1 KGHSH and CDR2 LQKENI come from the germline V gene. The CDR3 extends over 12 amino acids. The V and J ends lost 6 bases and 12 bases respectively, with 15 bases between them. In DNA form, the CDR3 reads TGTGCCAGCTCTCCCATGGACAGAAGGCAGTTCTTC. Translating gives CASSPMDRRQFF. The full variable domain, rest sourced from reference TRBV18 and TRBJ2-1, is NAGVMQNPRHLVRRRGQEARLRCSPMKGHSHVYWYRQLPEEGLKFMVYLQKENIIDESGMPKERFSAEFPKEGPSILRIQQVVRGDSAAYFCASSPMDRRQFFGPGTRLTVL.

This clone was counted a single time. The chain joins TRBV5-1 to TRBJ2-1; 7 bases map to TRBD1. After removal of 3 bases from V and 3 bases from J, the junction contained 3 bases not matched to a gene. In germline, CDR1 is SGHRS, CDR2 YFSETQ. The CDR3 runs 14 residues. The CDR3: CASSWGQRYNEQFF. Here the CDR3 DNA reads TGCGCCAGCAGCTGGGGACAGCGCTACAATGAGCAGTTCTTC.

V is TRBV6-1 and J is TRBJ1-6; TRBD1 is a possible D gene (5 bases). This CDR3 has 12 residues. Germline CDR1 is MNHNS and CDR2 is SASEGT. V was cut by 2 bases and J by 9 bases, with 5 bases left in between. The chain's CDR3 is CASSEQGSPLHF. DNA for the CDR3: TGTGCCAGCAGTGAACAGGGTTCACCCCTCCACTTT.

The CDR3 reads CASSHSGPPPYEQFF. CDR3 bases: TGTGCCAGCAGCCACAGCGGCCCTCCCCCCTATGAGCAGTTCTTC. The J gene is TRBJ2-1, the V gene TRBV13, with D possibly matching TRBD2 (5 bases). This CDR3 is built from 15 residues. The germline gives CDR1 PRHDT, CDR2 FYEKMQ (reference sequence). V gave up 5 bases and J gave up 8 bases, with 19 bases separating them.

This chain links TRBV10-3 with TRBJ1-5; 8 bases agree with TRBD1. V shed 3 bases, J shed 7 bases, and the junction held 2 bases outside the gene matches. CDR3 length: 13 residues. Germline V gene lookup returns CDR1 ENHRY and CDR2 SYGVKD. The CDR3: CAISDRGRQPQHF. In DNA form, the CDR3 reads TGTGCCATCAGTGACAGGGGGCGGCAGCCCCAGCATTTT.

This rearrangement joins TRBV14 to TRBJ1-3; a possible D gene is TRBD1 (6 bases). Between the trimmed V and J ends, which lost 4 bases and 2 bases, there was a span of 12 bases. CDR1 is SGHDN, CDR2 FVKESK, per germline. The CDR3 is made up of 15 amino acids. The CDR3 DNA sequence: TGTGCCAGCAGCCTAAGGGGGGGACCTGGAAACACCATATATTTT. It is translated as CASSLRGGPGNTIYF.

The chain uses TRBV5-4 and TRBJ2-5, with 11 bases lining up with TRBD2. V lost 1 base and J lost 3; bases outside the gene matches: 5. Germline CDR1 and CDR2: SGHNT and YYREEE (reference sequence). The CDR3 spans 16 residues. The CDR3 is CASSLLGLAEKETQYF. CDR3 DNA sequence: TGTGCCAGCAGCTTGTTGGGACTAGCGGAGAAAGAGACCCAGTACTTC. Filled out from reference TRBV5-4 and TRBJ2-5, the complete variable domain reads ETGVTQSPTHLIKTRGQQVTLRCSSQSGHNTVSWYQQALGQGPQFIFQYYREEENGRGNFPPRFSGLQFPNYSSELNVNALELDDSALYLCASSLLGLAEKETQYFGPGTRLLVL.

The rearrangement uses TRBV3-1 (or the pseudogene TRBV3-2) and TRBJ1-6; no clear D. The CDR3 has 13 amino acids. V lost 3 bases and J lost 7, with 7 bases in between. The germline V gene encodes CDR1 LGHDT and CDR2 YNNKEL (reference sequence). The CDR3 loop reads CASSQGGNSPLHF. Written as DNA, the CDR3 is TGTGCCAGCAGCCAGGGAGGGAATTCACCCCTCCACTTT.

CDR3 nucleotide sequence: TGTGCCAGCAGTTCGACAGGGAGAGGCAATCAGCCCCAGCATTTT. It encodes CASSSTGRGNQPQHF. The rearrangement joins TRBV28 to TRBJ1-5, with 7 bases lining up with TRBD1. This CDR3 region has 15 residues. The V gene's germline CDR1 is MDHEN and CDR2 SYDVKM. Trimming removed 4 bases from V and 2 bases from J; junction bases left unmatched: 5.

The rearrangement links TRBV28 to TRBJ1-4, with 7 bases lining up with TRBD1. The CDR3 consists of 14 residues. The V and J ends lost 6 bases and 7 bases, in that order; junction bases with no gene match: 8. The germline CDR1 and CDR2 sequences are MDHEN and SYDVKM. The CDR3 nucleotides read TGTGCCAGCAGGGAACCGGGACAGCCTGAAAAACTGTTTTTT. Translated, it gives CASREPGQPEKLFF.